There are many counts of the clone carrying this T cell receptor (beta chain). CDR3 length equals 16 residues. Trimming at V came to 5 bases and at J to 0 bases, leaving 7 bases not matched to a gene. Each CDR3 protein is one row after TCRdb ran MiXCR on the RT-PCR reads. The sample yields approximately 720,000 distinct CDR3 sequences, 14% seen once. Sequenced material: memory CD4+ T cells from blood. The rearrangement joins TRBV12-3 or TRBV12-4 to TRBJ1-1; 9 nucleotides line up with TRBD1. The clonotype was recovered from a female donor in good health, serving as a healthy control. CDR3 protein: CASSRYGTGMNTEAFF. CDR3 sequence (DNA): TGTGCCAGCAGTCGTTACGGGACAGGGATGAACACTGAAGCTTTCTTT.